This T cell receptor beta chain was profiled in a study of shared clonotypes between healthy human individuals. Study details: Researchers assigned three CD4 naive, three CD4 memory, two CD8 naive and one CD8 memory plate to each donor. Notes on the study in general: Sharing across four donors was seen in 4% to 6.5% of naive CD4 clonotypes. Relative to clonotypes present in all four donors, those not shared had lower generation probabilities.

The repertoire was sequenced with immunoSEQ multiplex PCR; TCRdb's copy has only in-frame clones and lacks some. Of over 800,000 clones listed, approximately 92% were seen once; the top ten hold 24%. About this clone itself: The target antigen is unknown.

Naive CD8 populations comprised CD45RO-negative cells positively selected for CCR7, excluding terminally differentiated effector memory CD45RA+ cells. Sequenced input: naive CD8+ T cells sorted from blood. The origin of this receptor is a man aged 25 to 45 in good health.

Here the CDR3 DNA reads TGTGCCAGCAAAGGACAGGGGGCTTACGAGCAGTACTTC. Amino acids: CASKGQGAYEQYF. The chain recombines TRBV6-1 with TRBJ2-7; 11 bases align to TRBD1. Germline CDR1 is MNHNS and CDR2 is SASEGT. The CDR3 sequence is 13 residues long. The V segment lost 7 bases and the J segment 4 bases; nucleotides outside the gene matches: 3.